One and the same sample provided the 26 T cell receptor beta chains below, sequenced in a study of shared clonotypes between healthy human individuals. The protocol was immunoSEQ multiplex PCR, while the TCRdb copy is restricted to in-frame clones and leaves out a portion. This sample carries roughly 1 million clones, approximately 80% of them seen once, and the ten largest clones take approximately 0.5%. What was sequenced was memory CD4+ T cells from PBMCs. The subset is: CD45RA-negative fraction. All receptors derive from a man aged 18 to 30 in good health. Some clones in this sample may be carry-over from other donors' samples.

V and J are TRBV5-6 and TRBJ1-2; D may be TRBD1 (6 bases). Germline V gene data show CDR1 as SGHDT and CDR2 as YYEEEE. The CDR3 has 17 amino acids. V dropped 3 bases and J dropped 0 bases, with 18 bases sitting between them. The CDR3, as DNA: TGTGCCAGCAGCTCGGGGTACAGGGAAAAGCCTAACTATGGCTACACCTTC. Translated: CASSSGYREKPNYGYTF.

J is TRBJ2-2 and V is TRBV28; TRBD2 is a possible D gene (5 bases). With 4 bases removed from V and 3 bases from J, the gap between germline ends came to 15 bases. Germline V gene sequence: CDR1 MDHEN, CDR2 SYDVKM. The CDR3 spans 16 residues. The CDR3 region is CASSSPSGMYTGELFF. CDR3 coding DNA: TGTGCCAGCAGTTCCCCCTCGGGGATGTACACCGGGGAGCTGTTTTTT.

This clone was seen once. This rearrangement joins TRBV7-9 to TRBJ1-2; possible D gene TRBD1, 6 bases. Per germline, CDR1 SEHNR and CDR2 FQNEAQ (reference sequence). Trimming stripped 5 bases from V and 0 bases from J, with 16 bases between. The CDR3 consists of 16 residues. The CDR3 DNA follows: TGTGCCAGCAGCCCTGGGGGCGGACAAGCTAACTATGGCTACACCTTC. Protein sequence: CASSPGGGQANYGYTF.

Regarding this clone: Other DNA variants within this sample encode the same CDR3. The rearrangement uses TRBV28 and TRBJ2-5, with D possibly matching TRBD1 (5 bases). The V gene's germline CDR1 is MDHEN and CDR2 SYDVKM. The CDR3 runs 12 residues. The ends were cut back, 5 bases at V and 7 bases at J, with 11 bases in the middle. The CDR3 region is CASSPPQGTQYF. CDR3 coding DNA: TGTGCCAGCAGTCCCCCCCAGGGGACCCAGTACTTC.

The chain links TRBV4-1 to TRBJ1-4; D possibly corresponds to TRBD1 (5 bases). V lost 6 bases and J 8 bases, leaving 22 bases between the germline ends. Per germline, CDR1 MGHRA and CDR2 YSYEKL. The CDR3 totals 16 residues. CDR3 region: CASRDLWGRNDEKLFF. The CDR3 DNA reads TGCGCCAGCAGAGACCTCTGGGGACGGAATGACGAAAAACTGTTTTTT.

V and J are TRBV27 and TRBJ2-5, with D possibly being TRBD2 (5 bases). Per germline, CDR1 MNHEY and CDR2 SMNVEV (reference sequence). The CDR3 is made up of 8 amino acids. The ends were cut back, 11 bases at V and 9 bases at J, with 7 bases in the middle. The CDR3, as DNA: TGTGCCCGGGGTGCCCAGTACTTC. Its protein product is CARGAQYF.

J is TRBJ1-1 and V is TRBV18, with TRBD1 identical over 10 bases. Germline-derived CDR1 and CDR2 are KGHSH and LQKENI. V shed 4 bases and J 4 bases; nucleotides not matched to a gene: 0. The CDR3 has 13 residues. The CDR3 DNA follows: TGTGCCAGCTCACGGGACAGGGGCACTGAAGCTTTCTTT. It yields the protein CASSRDRGTEAFF.

V is TRBV15 and J is TRBJ2-5; D perhaps matches TRBD2 (6 bases). Germline CDR1 and CDR2: LNHNV and YYDKDF (reference sequence). This CDR3 contains 15 residues. With 0 bases removed from V and 1 base from J, the gap between germline ends came to 9 bases. Here the CDR3 DNA reads TGTGCCACCAGCAGAGACGCGGGATCCCAAGAGACCCAGTACTTC. Translation: CATSRDAGSQETQYF.

Here the CDR3 DNA reads TGTGCCAGCAGCCACACCCTTGGGAGCTCCTACAATGAGCAGTTCTTC. Protein: CASSHTLGSSYNEQFF. J is TRBJ2-1 and V is TRBV11-3; TRBD2 might be the D (5 bases). The germline V gene has CDR1 SGHNT and CDR2 YENEEA. V lost 5 bases and J 0 bases, leaving 14 bases between the germline ends. This CDR3 has 16 amino acids.

The chain employs TRBV18 and TRBJ2-5, with 13 bases that match TRBD2. Germline CDR1 is KGHSH and CDR2 is LQKENI. V shed 5 bases, J shed 3 bases, and the junction held 12 bases outside the gene matches. This CDR3 has 18 residues. The CDR3 protein is CASSILFGLAGVEETQYF. The CDR3 DNA reads as TGTGCCAGCTCAATTCTCTTTGGACTAGCGGGAGTGGAAGAGACCCAGTACTTC.

This clone occurred once. The chain carries TRBV5-8 and TRBJ1-5, with D uncertain. This CDR3 comprises 15 residues. The V end was cut by 0 bases, the J end by 1 base, with 8 bases between. Germline V gives CDR1 SGHTS, CDR2 YDEGEE. CDR3 amino acids: CASSLGYESNQPQHF. DNA of the CDR3: TGTGCCAGCAGCTTGGGTTATGAAAGCAATCAGCCCCAGCATTTT.

The rearrangement links TRBV6-5 to TRBJ1-5; TRBD1 is a possible D gene (5 bases). Germline V gene data show CDR1 as MNHEY and CDR2 as SVGAGI. The CDR3 extends over 15 amino acids. The ends were cut back, 0 bases at V and 0 bases at J, with 6 bases in the middle. Here the CDR3 reads CASSYSGVSNQPQHF. CDR3 sequence (DNA): TGTGCCAGCAGTTACTCGGGGGTTAGCAATCAGCCCCAGCATTTT.

This chain's CDR3 is CAISVSGSYNEQFF. The CDR3 DNA reads TGTGCCATCAGTGTTTCGGGGTCCTACAATGAGCAGTTCTTC. The chain couples TRBV10-3 to TRBJ2-1; maybe TRBD2 (5 bases). Germline CDR1 reads ENHRY; CDR2 reads SYGVKD. The V end lost 4 bases, the J end lost 1 base, and 8 bases lay between the germline ends. The CDR3 length is 14 residues.

The V gene is TRBV5-1, the J gene TRBJ1-5; 7 bases are shared with TRBD1. The V gene end was trimmed by 2 bases and the J gene end by 5 bases; junction bases not matched to a gene: 4. The length of the CDR3 is 14 residues. The germline V gene encodes CDR1 SGHRS and CDR2 YFSETQ. In nucleotides, the CDR3 is TGCGCCAGCAGCTTAACAGGGGAGTATCAGCCCCAGCATTTT. Translated: CASSLTGEYQPQHF.

With respect to this clone: Other DNA sequences in this sample translate to the same CDR3. This chain links TRBV7-2 with TRBJ2-3, with 12 bases matching TRBD2. Germline V CDR1 and CDR2: SGHTA, FQGNSA. With V trimmed by 5 bases and J by 0 bases, 9 bases remained unmatched. The CDR3 runs to 18 residues. CDR3 in DNA: TGTGCCAGCAGCCTCGTGCTAGCGGGAGGGCCCAGCACAGATACGCAGTATTTT. Protein product: CASSLVLAGGPSTDTQYF.

This clone appeared a single time. The chain employs TRBV6-1 and TRBJ2-1; D is perhaps TRBD2 (6 bases). The V gene lost 8 bases and the J gene lost 0 bases, with 8 bases spanning the gap. The CDR3 has 13 amino acids. Germline loops: CDR1 MNHNS, CDR2 SASEGT. The CDR3 sequence is CASRESSYNEQFF. In nucleotides, the CDR3 is TGTGCCAGCCGGGAGAGCTCCTACAATGAGCAGTTCTTC.

This rearrangement joins TRBV12-5 to TRBJ2-1; 8 bases align to TRBD2. There are 17 residues in the CDR3. Germline CDR1 and CDR2: LGHNT and FRNRAP. J gave up 3 bases and V 0 bases, and 7 bases lay outside the gene matches. In DNA form, the CDR3 reads TGTGCTAGTGGTTTGGTCGGGACTAGTAAGTACTACAATGAGCAGTTCTTC. As protein: CASGLVGTSKYYNEQFF. The full variable domain, in which reference TRBV12-5 and TRBJ2-1 provide the parts outside the CDR3, is DARVTQTPRHKVTEMGQEVTMRCQPILGHNTVFWYRQTMMQGLELLAYFRNRAPLDDSGMPKDRFSAEMPDATLATLKIQPSEPRDSAVYFCASGLVGTSKYYNEQFFGPGTRLTVL.

J is TRBJ2-3 and V is TRBV10-1; 7 bases line up with TRBD2. The V gene's germline CDR1 is WNHNN and CDR2 SYGVQD (reference sequence). The V gene end was trimmed by 7 bases and the J gene end by 4 bases; junction bases not matched to a gene: 5. This CDR3 has 13 residues. The CDR3 DNA is TGCGCCAGCAATGGCGGGAGTCCAGATACGCAGTATTTT. As protein: CASNGGSPDTQYF.

This rearrangement joins TRBV6-5 to TRBJ2-3, with TRBD2 identical over 11 bases. Germline assignment: CDR1 MNHEY and CDR2 SVGAGI. J was trimmed by 5 bases and V by 2 bases; bases with no gene match: 3. CDR3 length: 15 residues. In nucleotides, the CDR3 is TGTGCCAGCAGTTACCTAGCGGGAGGTGGAGATACGCAGTATTTT. Translating gives CASSYLAGGGDTQYF.

The chain has TRBV28 and TRBJ1-5, with D uncertain. The V gene's germline CDR1 is MDHEN and CDR2 SYDVKM. The CDR3 spans 13 residues. The V and J ends lost 4 bases and 3 bases respectively, with 7 bases between them. CDR3 sequence: CASSSKPNQPQHF. The CDR3 coding sequence is TGTGCCAGCAGTTCAAAGCCCAATCAGCCCCAGCATTTT.

This chain uses TRBV4-1 with TRBJ1-1; 7 nucleotides align to TRBD1. Germline V lookup: CDR1 MGHRA, CDR2 YSYEKL. With 4 bases clipped from V and 0 bases from J, the junction kept 11 bases outside the gene matches. The CDR3 has 17 amino acids. The CDR3 nucleotides read TGCGCCAGCAGCCGACTGGACAGGCGTATCATGAACACTGAAGCTTTCTTT. Protein product: CASSRLDRRIMNTEAFF.

The V gene is TRBV11-1, the J gene TRBJ2-1, with a weak D call TRBD2 (6 bases). This CDR3 has 14 amino acids. Trimming removed 4 bases from V and 9 bases from J, with 16 bases in between. Germline loops: CDR1 SGHAT, CDR2 FQDESV (reference sequence). This CDR3 reads CASSSRTISFEQFF. DNA of the CDR3: TGTGCCAGCAGCTCCCGGACTATTTCTTTTGAGCAGTTCTTC.

This rearrangement joins TRBV11-1 to TRBJ2-1, with 11 bases identical to TRBD2. The V gene end was trimmed by 5 bases and the J gene end by 7 bases; junction bases not matched to a gene: 7. The CDR3 covers 15 residues. CDR1 and CDR2 from the germline V gene are SGHAT and FQDESV (reference sequence). CDR3 nucleotides: TGTGCCAGCAGCCGAACTAGCGGGAGTGTGAATGAGCAGTTCTTC. It is translated as CASSRTSGSVNEQFF.

The chain uses TRBV2 and TRBJ2-3; tentatively, D is TRBD1 (6 bases). From germline, CDR1 is SNHLY and CDR2 FYNNEI. The V gene lost 8 bases and the J gene lost 2 bases, with 17 bases spanning the gap. This CDR3 comprises 15 residues. The CDR3 sequence: CASDFSGTPTDTQYF. The CDR3, as DNA: TGTGCCAGCGATTTTTCCGGGACACCCACAGATACGCAGTATTTT.

V usage is TRBV11-2 and J usage is TRBJ1-3, with a weak D call TRBD1 (5 bases). This CDR3 region has 15 residues. Germline V gene sequence: CDR1 SGHAT, CDR2 FQNNGV. V gave up 5 bases and J gave up 4 bases, with 15 bases separating them. The CDR3 reads CASSLLEGTGNTIYF. CDR3 sequence (DNA): TGTGCCAGCAGCCTTCTCGAGGGGACGGGAAACACCATATATTTT.

A word on this clone: Mismatch with germline at one junction end may stem from a read error. This chain uses TRBV28 with TRBJ2-7, with D possibly matching TRBD2 (5 bases). Germline CDR1 MDHEN, CDR2 SYDVKM. This CDR3 is built from 13 residues. CDR3 DNA sequence: TGTGCCAGCAGTTTATGGAGGGCACCAGGAGTGGAATTC. It is translated as CASSLWRAPGVEF.